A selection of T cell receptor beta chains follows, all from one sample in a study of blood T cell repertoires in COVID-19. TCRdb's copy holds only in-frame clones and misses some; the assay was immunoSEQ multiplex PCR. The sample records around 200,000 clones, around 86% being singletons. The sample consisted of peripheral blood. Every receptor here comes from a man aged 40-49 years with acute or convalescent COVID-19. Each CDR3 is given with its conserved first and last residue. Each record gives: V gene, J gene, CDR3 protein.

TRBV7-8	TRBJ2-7	CASSLRQGPYEQYF
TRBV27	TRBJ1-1	CASSSARAQGLKAFF
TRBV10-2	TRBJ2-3	CASSPTFWGERGTDTQYF
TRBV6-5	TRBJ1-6	CASRKQVDNSPLHF
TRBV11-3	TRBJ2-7	CASSRGAGRNYEQYF
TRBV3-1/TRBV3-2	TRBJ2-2	CASSPRRGNTGELFF
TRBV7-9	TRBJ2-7	CASSSYDRGAYEQYF
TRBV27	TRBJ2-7	CASSPGLAGPYEQYF
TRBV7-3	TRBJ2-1	CASSLVGGLPYNEQFF
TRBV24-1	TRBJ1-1	CATSDTGTEDTEAFF
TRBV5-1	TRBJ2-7	CASSLGTGGRNEQYF
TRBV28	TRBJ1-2	CASSLSRVNYGYTF
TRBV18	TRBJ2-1	CASSRDRVENEQFF
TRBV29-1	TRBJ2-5	CSVEFPSGRQETQYF
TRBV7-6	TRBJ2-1	CASSLYGTGYNEQFF
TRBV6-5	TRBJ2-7	CASRERKFGYEQYF
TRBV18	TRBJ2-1	CASSSIGLGNNEQFF
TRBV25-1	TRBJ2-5	CASQGQQETQYF
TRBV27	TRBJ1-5	CASSTTAHSNQPQHF
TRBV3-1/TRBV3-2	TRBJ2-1	CASSPSPGLAGNEQFF
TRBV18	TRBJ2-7	CASSPLDTTYEQYF
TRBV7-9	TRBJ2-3	CASSLATGALDTQYF
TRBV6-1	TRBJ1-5	CASSELVRDRGFYQPQHF
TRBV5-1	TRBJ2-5	CASSFGLAGGTQETQYF
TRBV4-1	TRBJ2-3	CASSPGQGMSDTQYF
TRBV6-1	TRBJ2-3	CASSGPNGDSTDTQYF
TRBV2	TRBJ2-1	CASSEARGSNEQFF
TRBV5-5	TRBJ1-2	CASSHDGRALSYGYTF
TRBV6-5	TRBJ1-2	CASSYLTGTGAGYTF
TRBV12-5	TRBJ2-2	CASGLVRTGGTGELFF
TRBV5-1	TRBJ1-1	CASSFRTGLNTEAFF
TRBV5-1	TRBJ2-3	CASNSGLRGGRSSTDTQYF
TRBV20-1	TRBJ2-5	CSATTGTQYF
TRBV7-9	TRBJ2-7	CASSSPVYEQYF
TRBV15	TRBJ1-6	CATSRDRQGASPLHF
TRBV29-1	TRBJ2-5	CSVGLGLLGTQYF
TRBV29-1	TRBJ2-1	CSVTSGGVEQFF
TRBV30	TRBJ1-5	CAWSVLSGGQPQHF
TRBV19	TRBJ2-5	CASSSRQGAKTQYF
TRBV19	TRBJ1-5	CASRTYGEGHNQPQHF
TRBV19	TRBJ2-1	CASSLQGAKENEQFF
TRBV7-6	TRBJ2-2	CASSLDRVQAGELFF
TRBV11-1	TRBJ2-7	CASSYYGQGTYEQYF
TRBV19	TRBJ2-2	CASSKTPGQGSKAGELFF
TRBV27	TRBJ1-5	CASSWDAGGNQPQHF
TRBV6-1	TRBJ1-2	CASSEAQNYGYTF
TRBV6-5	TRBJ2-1	CASRNLGDRLEQFF
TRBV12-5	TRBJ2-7	CASGPDGAYEQYF
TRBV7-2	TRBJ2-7	CASSLNAGWSYEQYF